This T cell receptor beta chain comes out of a study of shared clonotypes between healthy human individuals. Naive CD8 cells, CD45RO-negative and positively selected for CCR7, excluded terminally differentiated effector memory CD45RA+ cells. Study-level findings and limits: An expected dependence of interdonor clonotype sharing on sequencing depth was noted.

The repertoire was sequenced with immunoSEQ multiplex PCR; TCRdb's copy has only in-frame clones and lacks some. Counted here are about 750,000 clones, 80% to 95% occurring once; the ten biggest clones make up around 24%. Comment on this clone: Its antigen is unidentified.

Germline lookup yields CDR1 LNHDA and CDR2 SQIVND (reference sequence). This CDR3 comprises 14 residues. V was trimmed by 6 bases and J by 2 bases, leaving 14 bases between them. The source is a man younger than 45 in good health. Material: naive CD8+ T cells sorted from blood. The chain is built from TRBV19 and TRBJ2-7; D may be TRBD1 or TRBD2 (5 bases each). Here the CDR3 reads CASSAGTVTYEQYF. CDR3 nucleotides: TGTGCCAGTAGCGCCGGGACGGTGACCTACGAGCAGTACTTC.